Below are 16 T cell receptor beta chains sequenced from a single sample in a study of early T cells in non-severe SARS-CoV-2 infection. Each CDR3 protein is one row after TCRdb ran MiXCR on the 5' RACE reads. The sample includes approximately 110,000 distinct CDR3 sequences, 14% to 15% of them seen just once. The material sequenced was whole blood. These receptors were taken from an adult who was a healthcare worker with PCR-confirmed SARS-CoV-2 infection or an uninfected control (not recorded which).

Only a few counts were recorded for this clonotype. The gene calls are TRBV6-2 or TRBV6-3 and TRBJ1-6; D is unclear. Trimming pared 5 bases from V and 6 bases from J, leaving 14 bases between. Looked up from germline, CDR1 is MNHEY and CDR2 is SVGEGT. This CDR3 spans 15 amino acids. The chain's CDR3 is CASSPHGESNSPLHF. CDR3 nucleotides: TGTGCCAGCAGTCCCCACGGGGAGAGTAATTCACCCCTCCACTTT.

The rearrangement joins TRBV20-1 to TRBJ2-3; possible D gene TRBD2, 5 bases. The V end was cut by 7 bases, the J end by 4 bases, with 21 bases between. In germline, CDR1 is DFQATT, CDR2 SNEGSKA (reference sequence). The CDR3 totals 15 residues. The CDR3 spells CSVPHSEVLPDTQYF. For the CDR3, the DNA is TGCAGTGTGCCCCACTCGGAGGTACTACCAGATACGCAGTATTTT.

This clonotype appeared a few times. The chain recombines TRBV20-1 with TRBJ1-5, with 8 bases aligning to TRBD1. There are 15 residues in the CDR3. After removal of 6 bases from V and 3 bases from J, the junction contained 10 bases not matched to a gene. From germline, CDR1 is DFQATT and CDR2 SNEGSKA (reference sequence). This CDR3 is CSAAVRQGSNQPQHF. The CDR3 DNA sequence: TGCAGTGCCGCAGTAAGACAGGGGTCCAATCAGCCCCAGCATTTT.

The CDR3 region is CSAPPSGGASDTQYF. The CDR3 coding sequence is TGCAGTGCACCCCCTAGCGGGGGGGCTTCGGATACGCAGTATTTT. The V gene is TRBV20-1, the J gene TRBJ2-3, with 12 bases aligning to TRBD2. V dropped 6 bases and J dropped 6; count of bases not matched to a gene: 10. Germline CDR1 DFQATT, CDR2 SNEGSKA (reference sequence). The CDR3 is 15 residues long.

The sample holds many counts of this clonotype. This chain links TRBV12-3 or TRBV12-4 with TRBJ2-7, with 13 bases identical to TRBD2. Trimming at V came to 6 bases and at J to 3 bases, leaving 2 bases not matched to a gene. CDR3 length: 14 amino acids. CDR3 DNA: TGTGCCAGCAGGGGACTAGCGGGGAACTACGAGCAGTACTTC. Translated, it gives CASRGLAGNYEQYF.

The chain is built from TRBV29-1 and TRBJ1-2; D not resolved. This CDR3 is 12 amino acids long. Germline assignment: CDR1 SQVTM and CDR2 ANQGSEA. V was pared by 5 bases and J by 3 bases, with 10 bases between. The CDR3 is CSVFGGDYGYTF. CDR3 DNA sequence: TGCAGCGTTTTCGGTGGAGACTATGGCTACACCTTC. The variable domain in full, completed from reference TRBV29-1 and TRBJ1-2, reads SAVISQKPSRDICQRGTSLTIQCQVDSQVTMMFWYRQQPGQSLTLIATANQGSEATYESGFVIDKFPISRPNLTFSTLTVSNMSPEDSSIYLCSVFGGDYGYTFGSGTRLTVV.

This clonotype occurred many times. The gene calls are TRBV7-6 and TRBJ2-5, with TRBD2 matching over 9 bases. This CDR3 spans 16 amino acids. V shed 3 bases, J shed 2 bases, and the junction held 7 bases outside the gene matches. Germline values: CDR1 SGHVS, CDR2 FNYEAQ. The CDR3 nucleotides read TGTGCCAGCAGCTTCTTAATAGCGGGGGAGCAAGAGACCCAGTACTTC. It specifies CASSFLIAGEQETQYF.

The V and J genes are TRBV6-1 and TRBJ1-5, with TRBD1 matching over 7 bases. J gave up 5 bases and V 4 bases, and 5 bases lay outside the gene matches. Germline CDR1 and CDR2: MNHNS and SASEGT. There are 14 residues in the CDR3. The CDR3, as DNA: TGTGCCAGCAGTGCGGACAGGTTTCATCAGCCCCAGCATTTT. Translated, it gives CASSADRFHQPQHF.

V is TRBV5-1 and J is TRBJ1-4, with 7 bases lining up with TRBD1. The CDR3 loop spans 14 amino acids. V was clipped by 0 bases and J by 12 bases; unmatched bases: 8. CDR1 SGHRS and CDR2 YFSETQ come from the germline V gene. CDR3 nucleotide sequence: TGCGCCAGCAGCTTGGAGGGGGCGGCTGGGGAACTGTTTTTT. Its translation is CASSLEGAAGELFF.

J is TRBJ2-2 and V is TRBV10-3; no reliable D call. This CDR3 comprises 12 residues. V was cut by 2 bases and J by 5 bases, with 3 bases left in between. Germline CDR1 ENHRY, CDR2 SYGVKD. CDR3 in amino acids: CAISEMTGELFF. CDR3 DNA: TGTGCCATCAGTGAGATGACCGGGGAGCTGTTTTTT.

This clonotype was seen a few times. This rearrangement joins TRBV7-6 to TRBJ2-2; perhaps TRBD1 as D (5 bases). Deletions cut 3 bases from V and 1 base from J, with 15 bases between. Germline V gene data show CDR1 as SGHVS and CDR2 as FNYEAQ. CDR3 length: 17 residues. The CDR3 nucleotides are TGTGCCAGCAGCTTTTATAGTCGGCAGGGGAACACCGGGGAGCTGTTTTTT. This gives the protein CASSFYSRQGNTGELFF.

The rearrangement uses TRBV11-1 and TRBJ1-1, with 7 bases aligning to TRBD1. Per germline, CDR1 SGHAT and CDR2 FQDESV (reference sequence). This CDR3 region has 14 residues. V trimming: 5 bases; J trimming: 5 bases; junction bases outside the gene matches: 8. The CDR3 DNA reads TGTGCCAGCAGCCTAAACAGGGGATTAACTGAAGCTTTCTTT. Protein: CASSLNRGLTEAFF.

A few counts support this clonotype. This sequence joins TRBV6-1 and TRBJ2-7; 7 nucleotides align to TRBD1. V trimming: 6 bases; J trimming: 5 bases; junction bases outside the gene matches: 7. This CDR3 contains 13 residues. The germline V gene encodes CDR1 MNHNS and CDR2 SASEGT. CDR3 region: CASRYNQGDEQYF. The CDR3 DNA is TGTGCCAGCAGGTATAATCAGGGGGACGAGCAGTACTTC.

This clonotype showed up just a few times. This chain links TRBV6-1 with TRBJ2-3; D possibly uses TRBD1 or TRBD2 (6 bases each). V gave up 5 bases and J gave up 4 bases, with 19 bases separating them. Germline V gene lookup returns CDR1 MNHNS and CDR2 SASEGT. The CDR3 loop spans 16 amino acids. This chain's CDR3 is CASSLIPGAGADTQYF. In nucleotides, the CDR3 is TGTGCCAGCAGTTTAATTCCGGGGGCCGGGGCAGATACGCAGTATTTT.

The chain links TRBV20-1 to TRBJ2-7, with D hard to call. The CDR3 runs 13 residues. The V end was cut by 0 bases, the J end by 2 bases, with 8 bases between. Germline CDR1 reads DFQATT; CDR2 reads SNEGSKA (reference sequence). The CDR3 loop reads CSARDLSTYEQYF. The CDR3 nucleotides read TGCAGTGCTAGAGATCTAAGTACCTACGAGCAGTACTTC.

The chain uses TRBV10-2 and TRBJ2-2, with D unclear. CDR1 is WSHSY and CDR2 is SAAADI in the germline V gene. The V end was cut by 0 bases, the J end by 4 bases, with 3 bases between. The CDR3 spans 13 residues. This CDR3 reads CASSESSTGELFF. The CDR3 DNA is TGCGCCAGCAGTGAGTCAAGCACCGGGGAGCTGTTTTTT.